Listed here are 30 T cell receptor beta chains from one sample, sequenced in a study of blood T cell repertoires in COVID-19 (TCRdb year 2020). Receptors were amplified or captured by the immunoSEQ multiplex PCR assay. TCRdb holds this immuneACCESS table with in-frame rearrangements only. Some clones are missing; in checked studies, unresolved V genes explain under half, and the rest has no known cause. This sample has 150,000 to 200,000 clones in its table, and roughly 87% of those were observed once. The ten largest clones add up to about 5% of the sample. The sequencing sample was made of peripheral blood. All receptors derive from a human donor in a cohort sampled during active COVID-19.

In this sample, this clone turned up once. The chain employs TRBV3-1 (or the pseudogene TRBV3-2) and TRBJ2-7; TRBD2 agrees at 8 bases. V trimming: 0 bases; J trimming: 2 bases; junction bases outside the gene matches: 18. The CDR3 spans 20 residues. Germline-derived CDR1 and CDR2 are LGHDT and YNNKEL (reference sequence). CDR3 region: CASSQDPRWPSGSKPYEQYF. DNA for the CDR3: TGTGCCAGCAGCCAAGATCCCAGGTGGCCCAGCGGGAGTAAACCCTACGAGCAGTACTTC.

The chain carries TRBV28 and TRBJ2-1; 8 bases fit TRBD2. Germline V gives CDR1 MDHEN, CDR2 SYDVKM. The ends lost 3 bases at V and 0 bases at J; junction bases unmatched: 10. This CDR3 contains 18 residues. In DNA, the CDR3 is TGTGCCAGCAGTTTCCTCTTTGCGGGAGGAAACTCCTACAATGAGCAGTTCTTC. It codes for CASSFLFAGGNSYNEQFF.

The chain links TRBV19 to TRBJ2-3; perhaps TRBD2 as D (5 bases). The germline V and J ends were trimmed by 8 bases and 0 bases, with 12 bases remaining between them. The CDR3 runs to 14 residues. Germline CDR1 reads LNHDA; CDR2 reads SQIVND (reference sequence). The chain's CDR3 is CASGPGSSTDTQYF. As DNA, the CDR3 is TGTGCCAGTGGGCCGGGGTCTAGCACAGATACGCAGTATTTT.

V is TRBV2 and J is TRBJ2-1; a possible D gene is TRBD2 (7 bases). The V gene's germline CDR1 is SNHLY and CDR2 FYNNEI. V lost 8 bases to trimming and J lost 8 bases, with 16 bases between them. The CDR3 covers 13 residues. In nucleotides, the CDR3 is TGTGCCAGCCGGGCGGGGGCCCTTTATGAGCAGTTCTTC. Encoded protein: CASRAGALYEQFF.

The V call is TRBV30, the J call TRBJ2-7; TRBD1 matches 8 bases. The CDR3 loop spans 13 amino acids. Germline V gene data show CDR1 as GTSNPN and CDR2 as SVGIG (reference sequence). Losses at the gene ends were 3 bases for V and 2 bases for J; bases not matched to a gene: 3. The chain's CDR3 is CAWSPDRAYEQYF. The CDR3 DNA reads TGTGCCTGGAGCCCGGACAGGGCCTACGAGCAGTACTTC.

This clone was seen just once. V and J are TRBV11-2 and TRBJ2-1; TRBD2 agrees at 11 bases. V dropped 1 base and J dropped 7; count of bases not matched to a gene: 3. The CDR3 contains 15 residues. Germline values: CDR1 SGHAT, CDR2 FQNNGV. Here the CDR3 reads CASSLGGLAGNEQFF. Written as DNA, the CDR3 is TGTGCCAGCAGCTTAGGCGGACTAGCGGGTAATGAGCAGTTCTTC.

J is TRBJ1-5 and V is TRBV4-1; no reliable D call. V was pared by 0 bases and J by 4 bases, with 16 bases between. Germline CDR1 MGHRA, CDR2 YSYEKL. There are 17 residues in the CDR3. CDR3 in amino acids: CASSQDSNWEGNQPQHF. CDR3 nucleotide sequence: TGCGCCAGCAGCCAAGATTCTAACTGGGAGGGAAATCAGCCCCAGCATTTT.

The chain has TRBV7-2 and TRBJ2-2; 9 positions match TRBD2. This CDR3 comprises 16 residues. CDR1 and CDR2 (germline): SGHTA, FQGNSA. Trimming at V came to 1 base and at J to 2 bases, leaving 2 bases not matched to a gene. This CDR3 is CASSLVSGGNTGELFF. CDR3 in DNA: TGTGCCAGCAGCTTAGTTAGCGGGGGAAACACCGGGGAGCTGTTTTTT.

J is TRBJ1-1 and V is TRBV23-1, with D possibly being TRBD1 (6 bases). TRBV23-1 carries the ORF label, with uncertain function. The CDR3 runs 15 residues. The V end lost 6 bases, the J end lost 0 bases, and 14 bases lay between the germline ends. Here the CDR3 DNA reads TGCGCCAGCAGCCTTATACAGGGTATGAACACTGAAGCTTTCTTT. This sequence encodes CASSLIQGMNTEAFF.

CDR3: CASSLERRNTEAFF. The CDR3 nucleotides are TGTGCCAGCAGCTTGGAGCGCAGGAACACTGAAGCTTTCTTT. The J gene is TRBJ1-1, the V gene TRBV5-4, with D unclear. The V gene lost 0 bases and the J gene lost 1 base, with 7 bases spanning the gap. CDR1 and CDR2 from the germline V gene are SGHNT and YYREEE (reference sequence). The CDR3 extends over 14 amino acids.

The chain has TRBV6-4 and TRBJ2-7; possible D gene TRBD2, 6 bases. The CDR3 covers 13 residues. Germline loops: CDR1 MRHNA, CDR2 SNTAGT. V gave up 11 bases and J gave up 0 bases, with 14 bases separating them. The CDR3 coding sequence is TGTGCCGGAAACCTAGCGACCTCCTACGAGCAGTACTTC. Protein: CAGNLATSYEQYF.

J is TRBJ1-6 and V is TRBV28; D might be TRBD1 (5 bases). CDR3 length: 17 residues. V shed 2 bases and J shed 7 bases, with 18 bases lying between them. Looked up from germline, CDR1 is MDHEN and CDR2 is SYDVKM. Here the CDR3 DNA reads TGTGCCAGCAGTTTAAGGCCCTTTGGACAACGGAATTCACCCCTCCACTTT. Encoded protein: CASSLRPFGQRNSPLHF. Based on the CDR3 plus reference TRBV28 and TRBJ1-6, the full variable domain is DVKVTQSSRYLVKRTGEKVFLECVQDMDHENMFWYRQDPGLGLRLIYFSYDVKMKEKGDIPEGYSVSREKKERFSLILESASTNQTSMYLCASSLRPFGQRNSPLHFGNGTRLTVT.

The V gene is TRBV7-2, the J gene TRBJ1-3; TRBD1 agrees at 9 bases. Per the germline V gene, CDR1 is SGHTA and CDR2 is FQGNSA. V lost 2 bases, J lost 4 bases, and 15 bases stayed unmatched. The CDR3 contains 19 residues. The CDR3 DNA sequence: TGTGCCAGCAGCTTACTGTCGGGTATCGGGACAGGGCAAGGAAACACCATATATTTT. This translates into CASSLLSGIGTGQGNTIYF.

V usage is TRBV15 and J usage is TRBJ2-7; D perhaps matches TRBD1 (5 bases). Trimming removed 0 bases from V and 4 bases from J, with 19 bases in between. The CDR3 spans 17 residues. The germline gives CDR1 LNHNV, CDR2 YYDKDF (reference sequence). CDR3 nucleotide sequence: TGTGCCACCAGCAGAGATCTCTCCAGACAGCTCCCATACGAGCAGTACTTC. It translates to CATSRDLSRQLPYEQYF. The complete variable domain, with remaining parts taken from reference TRBV15 and TRBJ2-7, reads DAMVIQNPRYQVTQFGKPVTLSCSQTLNHNVMYWYQQKSSQAPKLLFHYYDKDFNNEADTPDNFQSRRPNTSFCFLDIRSPGLGDTAMYLCATSRDLSRQLPYEQYFGPGTRLTVT.

V usage is TRBV28 and J usage is TRBJ2-5, with 9 bases fitting TRBD1. V gave up 6 bases and J gave up 5 bases; unmatched junction bases: 10. The germline V gene encodes CDR1 MDHEN and CDR2 SYDVKM. The CDR3 consists of 15 residues. The CDR3 here is CASSFQQGALETQYF. Here the CDR3 DNA reads TGTGCCAGCAGCTTTCAACAGGGGGCGCTTGAGACCCAGTACTTC.

The V call is TRBV12-5, the J call TRBJ1-5; no reliable D call. CDR3 length: 14 residues. Germline assignment: CDR1 LGHNT and CDR2 FRNRAP. Trimming pared 2 bases from V and 7 bases from J, leaving 12 bases between. The CDR3 region has the DNA TGTGCTAGTGGTTTGCCCCCCAGGAGGCAGCCCCAGCATTTT. Translating it yields CASGLPPRRQPQHF.

V gene TRBV6-5 combines with J gene TRBJ2-2; possible D gene TRBD2, 5 bases. V dropped 0 bases and J dropped 4 bases, with 9 bases sitting between them. The CDR3 has 15 residues. The germline gives CDR1 MNHEY, CDR2 SVGAGI. This chain's CDR3 is CASSYSHGGTGELFF. The CDR3 nucleotides are TGTGCCAGCAGTTACTCCCATGGAGGCACCGGGGAGCTGTTTTTT.

The gene calls are TRBV30 and TRBJ2-2; TRBD2 might be the D (5 bases). Germline values: CDR1 GTSNPN, CDR2 SVGIG (reference sequence). V gave up 1 base and J gave up 3 bases, with 18 bases separating them. There are 17 residues in the CDR3. The CDR3 sequence is CAWSGSGGSSYTGELFF. CDR3 DNA sequence: TGTGCCTGGAGTGGGAGTGGCGGGTCTAGTTACACCGGGGAGCTGTTTTTT.

This clone turned up a few times. The chain has TRBV12-3 or TRBV12-4 and TRBJ2-7; possibly TRBD1 for D (5 bases). V gave up 3 bases and J gave up 5 bases, with 8 bases separating them. The CDR3 spans 12 residues. The CDR3 DNA sequence: TGTGCCAGCAGTTTTGAAGGGGACGAGCAGTACTTC. This translates into CASSFEGDEQYF.

The V and J genes are TRBV6-1 and TRBJ1-4; D ambiguous. The ends were cut back, 3 bases at V and 8 bases at J, with 16 bases in the middle. This CDR3 is 15 amino acids long. Germline values: CDR1 MNHNS, CDR2 SASEGT. CDR3 protein: CASSDVRRTGEKLFF. DNA of the CDR3: TGTGCCAGCAGTGACGTGAGGAGGACGGGAGAAAAACTGTTTTTT.

This rearrangement joins TRBV28 to TRBJ1-3, with D possibly TRBD1 on 5 matching bases. Trimming pared 4 bases from V and 2 bases from J, leaving 9 bases between. Germline V gene lookup returns CDR1 MDHEN and CDR2 SYDVKM. The CDR3 contains 14 residues. This chain's CDR3 is CASSSPGAGNTIYF. Written as DNA, the CDR3 is TGTGCCAGCAGTTCCCCGGGGGCTGGAAACACCATATATTTT.

This clone was observed once. The chain is built from TRBV30 and TRBJ1-1; D not resolved. Germline CDR1 GTSNPN, CDR2 SVGIG (reference sequence). V lost 2 bases to trimming and J lost 2 bases, with 9 bases between them. This CDR3 contains 13 residues. The CDR3 DNA reads as TGTGCCTGGAGTCTCAGTCCTAACACTGAAGCTTTCTTT. It is translated as CAWSLSPNTEAFF.

The gene calls are TRBV19 and TRBJ2-7, with TRBD2 matching over 8 bases. This CDR3 has 16 residues. Germline V gene sequence: CDR1 LNHDA, CDR2 SQIVND (reference sequence). Germline trimming cut 6 bases from V and 0 bases from J; bases unmatched to any gene: 10. Written as DNA, the CDR3 is TGTGCCAGTAGCTCCCAGACGCGGGGGGCCTCCTACGAGCAGTACTTC. It codes for CASSSQTRGASYEQYF.

This chain uses TRBV5-6 with TRBJ2-3, with 7 positions matching TRBD1. V dropped 1 base and J dropped 8; count of bases not matched to a gene: 7. CDR1 and CDR2 from the germline V gene are SGHDT and YYEEEE. The CDR3 contains 14 residues. The CDR3 spells CASSLLEGAFTQYF. As DNA, the CDR3 is TGTGCCAGCAGCTTGCTTGAGGGGGCGTTTACGCAGTATTTT.

The rearrangement links TRBV3-1 (or the pseudogene TRBV3-2) to TRBJ1-1; 9 nucleotides align to TRBD1. Trimming took 2 bases from V and 8 from J; bases not matched to a gene: 9. The germline gives CDR1 LGHDT, CDR2 YNNKEL (reference sequence). This CDR3 has 15 residues. In nucleotides, the CDR3 is TGTGCCAGCAGCCAAAACAGGGGGCACAAAAACGAAGCTTTCTTT. Amino acid sequence: CASSQNRGHKNEAFF.

J is TRBJ2-7 and V is TRBV11-3, with 11 positions matching TRBD2. The germline V gene encodes CDR1 SGHNT and CDR2 YENEEA. J gave up 5 bases and V 5 bases, and 2 bases lay outside the gene matches. The CDR3 length is 13 residues. The CDR3 spells CASSASGRNEQYF. CDR3 nucleotide sequence: TGTGCCAGCAGCGCTAGCGGGAGGAACGAGCAGTACTTC.

This clone was found a few times. Different DNA sequences within this sample yield the same CDR3. J is TRBJ1-2 and V is TRBV7-9; TRBD1 matches 8 bases. The CDR3 extends over 14 amino acids. Germline CDR1 and CDR2: SEHNR and FQNEAQ (reference sequence). The junction had 4 bases not matched to a gene; V was cut back by 5 bases and J by 2 bases. The CDR3 protein is CASSPRTGNYGYTF. The CDR3 bases are TGTGCCAGCAGCCCTCGGACAGGGAACTATGGCTACACCTTC.

This clone was seen only once. This chain uses TRBV14 with TRBJ2-7; 7 nucleotides agree with TRBD1. CDR1 is SGHDN, CDR2 FVKESK, per germline. There are 16 residues in the CDR3. The trim removed 3 bases at V and 0 bases at J, leaving 8 bases unmatched. CDR3 in amino acids: CASSHRDSRSSYEQYF. The CDR3 coding sequence is TGTGCCAGCAGCCACCGGGACAGCCGAAGCTCCTACGAGCAGTACTTC.

The chain links TRBV7-8 to TRBJ1-2; D remains unclear. V gave up 6 bases and J gave up 7 bases, with 15 bases separating them. Germline V gene sequence: CDR1 SGHVS, CDR2 FQNEAQ. There are 13 residues in the CDR3. The CDR3 protein is CASRPTELGGYTF. In DNA, the CDR3 is TGTGCCAGCAGGCCCACAGAATTAGGTGGCTACACCTTC. Variable domain in full (rest from reference TRBV7-8 and TRBJ1-2): GAGVSQSPRYKVAKRGQDVALRCDPISGHVSLFWYQQALGQGPEFLTYFQNEAQLDKSGLPSDRFFAERPEGSVSTLKIQRTQQEDSAVYLCASRPTELGGYTFGSGTRLTVV.

The V and J genes are TRBV28 and TRBJ1-2; no firm D call. Trimming shortened V by 4 bases and J by 8 bases, and 17 bases separated the two germline ends. The germline V gene has CDR1 MDHEN and CDR2 SYDVKM. This CDR3 has 14 residues. CDR3 sequence: CASSYTDSPRGYTF. CDR3 DNA: TGTGCCAGCAGTTATACGGACTCCCCGAGAGGCTACACCTTC.